What follows are 17 T cell receptor beta chains derived from one specimen sequenced in a study of T cell repertoires in ileal Crohn's disease. Time point: proximal margin of the surgical specimen (macroscopically non-inflamed). TCRdb keeps only in-frame clones here, not all; method: immunoSEQ multiplex PCR. This table has about 7,200 clones, under 80% appearing once. Input material: ileal tissue. All receptors come from an adult with Crohn's disease.

The chain uses TRBV4-1 and TRBJ2-5, with D possibly TRBD2 on 5 matching bases. Per the germline V gene, CDR1 is MGHRA and CDR2 is YSYEKL. V lost 2 bases and J 4 bases, leaving 14 bases between the germline ends. The CDR3 covers 15 residues. CDR3 nucleotides: TGCGCCAGCAGCCAATCGGAGGCCCGGGGAGAGACCCAGTACTTC. Protein: CASSQSEARGETQYF.

V is TRBV6-6 and J is TRBJ1-5; D gene uncertain. Trimming left V 6 bases short and J 2 bases short, with 8 bases between. The CDR3 extends over 13 amino acids. CDR1 and CDR2 from the germline V gene are MNHNY and SVGAGI (reference sequence). CDR3 amino acids: CASRMDGNQPQHF. The DNA for the CDR3 is TGTGCCAGCAGGATGGACGGCAATCAGCCCCAGCATTTT.

V gene TRBV6-9 combines with J gene TRBJ2-1; D unresolved. Germline V gene lookup returns CDR1 MNHGY and CDR2 SVAAGI. V shed 6 bases and J shed 9 bases, with 9 bases lying between them. The CDR3 is 11 amino acids. The CDR3: CASSPRGEQFF. CDR3 DNA: TGTGCCAGCAGCCCCCGCGGTGAGCAGTTCTTC.

This clone showed up just once. V and J are TRBV2 and TRBJ1-5; a possible D gene is TRBD1 (6 bases). The V gene's germline CDR1 is SNHLY and CDR2 FYNNEI. Trimming took off 5 bases at V and 6 bases at J, with 23 bases between the two ends. The CDR3 runs 17 residues. In nucleotides, the CDR3 is TGTGCCAGCAGTTCTTCAGCCGGGGGGCAGAGAAGTCAGCCCCAGCATTTT. Translation gives CASSSSAGGQRSQPQHF. The full variable domain, completed using reference TRBV2 and TRBJ1-5, is EPEVTQTPSHQVTQMGQEVILRCVPISNHLYFYWYRQILGQKVEFLVSFYNNEISEKSEIFDDQFSVERPDGSNFTLKIRSTKLEDSAMYFCASSSSAGGQRSQPQHFGDGTRLSIL.

V usage is TRBV19 and J usage is TRBJ1-6; TRBD1 matches at 9 bases. V dropped 10 bases and J dropped 5; count of bases not matched to a gene: 9. Germline values: CDR1 LNHDA, CDR2 SQIVND (reference sequence). The CDR3 contains 15 residues. The CDR3 loop reads CATKTGGRDNSPLHF. CDR3 nucleotides: TGTGCCACCAAGACAGGGGGAAGAGATAATTCACCCCTCCACTTT.

The rearrangement uses TRBV5-6 and TRBJ1-6, with TRBD1 matching 8 bases. CDR3 length: 14 amino acids. Germline CDR1 reads SGHDT; CDR2 reads YYEEEE. The J segment lost 6 bases and the V segment lost 2 bases, leaving 1 base of the junction unmatched. The CDR3 region is CASSFQGANSPLHF. The CDR3 DNA reads TGTGCCAGCAGCTTCCAGGGGGCTAATTCACCCCTCCACTTT.

This chain links TRBV6-1 with TRBJ2-7; D perhaps matches TRBD2 (5 bases). This CDR3 comprises 15 residues. The V gene lost 4 bases and the J gene lost 5 bases, with 18 bases spanning the gap. The germline V gene encodes CDR1 MNHNS and CDR2 SASEGT. For the CDR3, the DNA is TGTGCCAGCAGTGGTGTGAAGAGCGGAGCGGACGAGCAGTACTTC. Protein product: CASSGVKSGADEQYF.

The chain employs TRBV2 and TRBJ1-2, with D unclear. Germline CDR1 reads SNHLY; CDR2 reads FYNNEI. This CDR3 is 13 amino acids long. V lost 6 bases to trimming and J lost 8 bases, with 16 bases between them. Here the CDR3 reads CASRIGVVYGYTF. DNA for the CDR3: TGTGCCAGCAGAATTGGGGTTGTCTACGGCTACACCTTC.

In regard to this clone: Other nucleotide sequences in the sample specify the same CDR3. This rearrangement joins TRBV10-2 to TRBJ2-5, with D perhaps given as TRBD1 or TRBD2 (5 bases each). The CDR3 totals 13 residues. With 4 bases removed from V and 2 bases from J, the gap between germline ends came to 8 bases. Germline values: CDR1 WSHSY, CDR2 SAAADI. In nucleotides, the CDR3 is TGCGCCAGCAGTGGGGGGTCTCAAGAGACCCAGTACTTC. Translated, it gives CASSGGSQETQYF.

The count of this clone is one. This may arise from a read error, as a much more abundant clone is one base away. The rearrangement joins TRBV21-1 to TRBJ2-2; the table assigns TRBD2, which was not confirmed against the DNA. TRBV21-1 is assigned pseudogene status. The CDR3 sequence is 18 residues long. The CDR3 nucleotides are TGTGCCAGCAGCAATTTCGCGGGGGGGCAGTCGAACACCGGGGAGCTGTTTTTT. It encodes CASSNFAGGQSNTGELFF.

This clone was recorded only once. The rearrangement joins TRBV4-1 to TRBJ2-3; no clear D. The germline gives CDR1 MGHRA, CDR2 YSYEKL. V was shortened by 2 bases and J by 4 bases, with 7 bases between the two germline ends. The CDR3 loop spans 13 amino acids. In DNA, the CDR3 is TGCGCCAGCAGCCAAAGTATACCAGATACGCAGTATTTT. It yields the protein CASSQSIPDTQYF.

The chain has TRBV2 and TRBJ2-7, with TRBD1 matching over 8 bases. Losses at the gene ends were 3 bases for V and 5 bases for J; bases not matched to a gene: 6. The V gene's germline CDR1 is SNHLY and CDR2 FYNNEI. There are 14 residues in the CDR3. The CDR3 DNA is TGTGCCAGCAGTGAGGACAGGGTCGGGCACGAGCAGTACTTC. As protein: CASSEDRVGHEQYF.

The rearrangement joins TRBV6-5 to TRBJ2-7, with TRBD2 matching over 14 bases. Germline V gene sequence: CDR1 MNHEY, CDR2 SVGAGI. This CDR3 contains 15 residues. J was trimmed by 0 bases and V by 5 bases; bases with no gene match: 0. The CDR3: CASSGTSGSSYEQYF. The CDR3 DNA reads as TGTGCCAGCAGTGGGACTAGCGGGAGCTCCTACGAGCAGTACTTC.

The rearrangement links TRBV7-9 to TRBJ1-1; D gene unclear. Trimming took off 5 bases at V and 4 bases at J, with 11 bases between the two ends. Germline values: CDR1 SEHNR, CDR2 FQNEAQ (reference sequence). This CDR3 has 13 residues. CDR3 nucleotide sequence: TGTGCCAGCAGCCAGGATTCGGGCACTGAAGCTTTCTTT. Its protein product is CASSQDSGTEAFF. Using reference TRBV7-9 and TRBJ1-1 for the parts outside the CDR3, the full variable domain is DTGVSQNPRHKITKRGQNVTFRCDPISEHNRLYWYRQTLGQGPEFLTYFQNEAQLEKSRLLSDRFSAERPKGSFSTLEIQRTEQGDSAMYLCASSQDSGTEAFFGQGTRLTVV.

The chain recombines TRBV5-4 with TRBJ1-6; D gene uncertain. CDR3 size: 14 residues. Looked up from germline, CDR1 is SGHNT and CDR2 is YYREEE (reference sequence). Trimming shortened V by 2 bases and J by 7 bases, and 10 bases separated the two germline ends. DNA for the CDR3: TGTGCCAGCAGCTTTGAAAGACCGAATTCACCCCTCCACTTT. Translated, it gives CASSFERPNSPLHF.

J is TRBJ1-2 and V is TRBV5-1, with a possible D match to TRBD1 (6 bases). CDR3 length equals 14 residues. From germline, CDR1 is SGHRS and CDR2 YFSETQ. V shed 2 bases and J shed 6 bases, with 14 bases lying between them. The CDR3 reads CASSLAEQGHGYTF. The CDR3, as DNA: TGCGCCAGCAGCTTAGCCGAACAGGGCCATGGCTACACCTTC.

This chain uses TRBV7-9 with TRBJ1-6; D is uncertain. Per the germline V gene, CDR1 is SEHNR and CDR2 is FQNEAQ (reference sequence). This CDR3 is 13 amino acids long. The V gene lost 1 base and the J gene lost 6 bases, with 4 bases spanning the gap. In DNA, the CDR3 is TGTGCCAGCAGCTTAGGACCTAATTCACCCCTCCACTTT. Residues: CASSLGPNSPLHF.